This T cell receptor (beta chain) was identified during a study of blood T cell repertoires in COVID-19. Study details: COVID-19 samples, acute and convalescent, were from the United States, Italy and Spain.

Germline lookup yields CDR1 MGHRA and CDR2 YSYEKL. Trimming shortened V by 2 bases and J by 5 bases, and 12 bases separated the two germline ends. The CDR3 runs to 14 residues. Authors' data handling: Nucleated cell counts were estimated from reference gene primer amplification. Clones were read by immunoSEQ multiplex PCR, and TCRdb kept only the in-frame ones, dropping some. V and J calls and clone size are copied from that table; D and trimming were computed from the DNA. The table records a few hundred thousand clones, roughly 87% of them present only once. Participants, about 18 to 100 years old, spanned 24 US areas. Each participant's cohort was designated according to participant-reported clinical history.

The rearrangement uses TRBV4-1 and TRBJ1-1; maybe TRBD1 (5 bases). The sequenced sample was PBMCs or T cells enriched from blood (not recorded which). The source of this sequence is a woman aged 25 to 45 who had recovered from COVID-19. The CDR3 is CASSQSFGGTEAFF. For the CDR3, the DNA is TGCGCCAGCAGCCAATCTTTCGGGGGGACTGAAGCTTTCTTT.